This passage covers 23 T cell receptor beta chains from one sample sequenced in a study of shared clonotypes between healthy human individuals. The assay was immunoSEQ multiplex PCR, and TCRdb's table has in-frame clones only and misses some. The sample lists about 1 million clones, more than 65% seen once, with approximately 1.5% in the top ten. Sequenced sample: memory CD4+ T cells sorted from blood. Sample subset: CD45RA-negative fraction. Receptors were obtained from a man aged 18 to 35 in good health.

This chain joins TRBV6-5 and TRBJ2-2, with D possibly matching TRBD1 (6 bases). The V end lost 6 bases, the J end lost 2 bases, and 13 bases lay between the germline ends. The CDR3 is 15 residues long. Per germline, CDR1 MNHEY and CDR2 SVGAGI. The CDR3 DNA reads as TGTGCCAGCAGGCAGGACAGCATCAACACCGGGGAGCTGTTTTTT. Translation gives CASRQDSINTGELFF.

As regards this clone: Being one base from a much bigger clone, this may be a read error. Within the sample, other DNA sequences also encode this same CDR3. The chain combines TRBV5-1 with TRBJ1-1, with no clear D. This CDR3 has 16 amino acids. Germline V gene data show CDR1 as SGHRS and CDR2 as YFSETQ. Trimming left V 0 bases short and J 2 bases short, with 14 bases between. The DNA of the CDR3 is TGCGCCAGCAGCTTGGGGTTAGGGATAGGAAACACTGAAGCTTTCTTT. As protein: CASSLGLGIGNTEAFF.

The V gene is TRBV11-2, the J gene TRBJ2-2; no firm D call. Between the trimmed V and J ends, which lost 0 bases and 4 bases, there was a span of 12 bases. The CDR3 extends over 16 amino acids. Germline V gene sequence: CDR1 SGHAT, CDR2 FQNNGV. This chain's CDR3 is CASSLDQPKITGELFF. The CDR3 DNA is TGTGCCAGCAGCTTAGACCAGCCAAAAATCACCGGGGAGCTGTTTTTT.

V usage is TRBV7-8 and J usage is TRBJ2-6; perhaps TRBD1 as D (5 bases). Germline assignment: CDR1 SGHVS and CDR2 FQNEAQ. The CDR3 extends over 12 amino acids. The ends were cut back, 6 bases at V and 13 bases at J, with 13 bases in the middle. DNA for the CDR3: TGTGCCAGCAGTTTAAACAACAGGGTCCTGACTTTC. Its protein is CASSLNNRVLTF.

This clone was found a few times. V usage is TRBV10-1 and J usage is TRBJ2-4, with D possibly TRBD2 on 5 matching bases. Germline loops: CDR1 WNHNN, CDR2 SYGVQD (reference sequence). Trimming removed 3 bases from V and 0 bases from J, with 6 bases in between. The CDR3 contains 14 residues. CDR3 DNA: TGCGCCAGCAGTGACGGGGTAGCCAAAAACATTCAGTACTTC. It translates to CASSDGVAKNIQYF.

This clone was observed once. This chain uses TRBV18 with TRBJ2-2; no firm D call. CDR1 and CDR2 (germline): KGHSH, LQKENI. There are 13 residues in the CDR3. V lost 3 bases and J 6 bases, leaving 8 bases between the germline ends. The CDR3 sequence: CASSPRSAGELFF. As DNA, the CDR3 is TGTGCCAGCTCACCCCGGAGCGCCGGGGAGCTGTTTTTT.

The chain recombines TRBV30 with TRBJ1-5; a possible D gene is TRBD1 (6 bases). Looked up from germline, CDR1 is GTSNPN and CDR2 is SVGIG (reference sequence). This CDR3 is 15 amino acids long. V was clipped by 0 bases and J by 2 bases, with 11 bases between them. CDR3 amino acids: CAWSVGGGGNQPQHF. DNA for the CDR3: TGTGCCTGGAGTGTGGGAGGGGGTGGCAATCAGCCCCAGCATTTT. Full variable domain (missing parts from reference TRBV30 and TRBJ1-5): SQTIHQWPATLVQPVGSPLSLECTVEGTSNPNLYWYRQAAGRGLQLLFYSVGIGQISSEVPQNLSASRPQDRQFILSSKKLLLSDSGFYLCAWSVGGGGNQPQHFGDGTRLSIL.

This chain's CDR3 is CASSKGQLPQETQYF. Here the CDR3 DNA reads TGTGCCAGTAGTAAGGGACAGCTCCCCCAAGAGACCCAGTACTTC. The genes are TRBV19 and TRBJ2-5; 7 bases map to TRBD1. Germline CDR1 LNHDA, CDR2 SQIVND (reference sequence). V dropped 4 bases and J dropped 1; count of bases not matched to a gene: 6. The CDR3 is made up of 15 amino acids.

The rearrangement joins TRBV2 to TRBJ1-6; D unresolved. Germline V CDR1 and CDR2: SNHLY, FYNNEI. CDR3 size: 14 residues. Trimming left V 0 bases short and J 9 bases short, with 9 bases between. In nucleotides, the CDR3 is TGTGCCAGCAGTGAAGCGCTTCAAGGTTCACCCCTCCACTTT. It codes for CASSEALQGSPLHF.

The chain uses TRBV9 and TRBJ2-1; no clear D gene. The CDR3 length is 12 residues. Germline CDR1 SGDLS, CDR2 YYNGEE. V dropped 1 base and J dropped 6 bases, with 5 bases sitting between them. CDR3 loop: CASSVWGNEQFF. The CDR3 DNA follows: TGTGCCAGCAGCGTATGGGGCAATGAGCAGTTCTTC.

The CDR3 nucleotides read TGTGCCAGCACCTTAAGGACAGGGGGCAGAAATCAGCCCCAGCATTTT. Encoded protein: CASTLRTGGRNQPQHF. This chain uses TRBV28 with TRBJ1-5, with 11 nucleotides matching TRBD1. The V gene's germline CDR1 is MDHEN and CDR2 SYDVKM. V shed 7 bases, J shed 4 bases, and the junction held 9 bases outside the gene matches. The CDR3 is made up of 16 amino acids.

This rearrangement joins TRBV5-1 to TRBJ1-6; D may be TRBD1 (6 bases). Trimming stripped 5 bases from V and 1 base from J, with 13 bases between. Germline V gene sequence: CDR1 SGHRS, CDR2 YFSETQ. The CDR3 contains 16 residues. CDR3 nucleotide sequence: TGCGCCAGCAGGGAGGGCAGGGGTTCCTATAATTCACCCCTCCACTTT. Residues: CASREGRGSYNSPLHF.

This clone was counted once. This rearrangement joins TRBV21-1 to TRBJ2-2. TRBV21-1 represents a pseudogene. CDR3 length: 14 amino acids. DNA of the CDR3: TGTGCCAGCAGCAAAAGTGTGAACACCGGGGAGCTGTTTTTT. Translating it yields CASSKSVNTGELFF.

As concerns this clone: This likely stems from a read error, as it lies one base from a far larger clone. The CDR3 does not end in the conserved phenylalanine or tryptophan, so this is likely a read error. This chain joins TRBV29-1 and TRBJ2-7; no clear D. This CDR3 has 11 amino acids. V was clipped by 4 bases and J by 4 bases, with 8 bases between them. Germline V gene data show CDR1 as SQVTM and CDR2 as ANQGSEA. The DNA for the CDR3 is TGCAGCGTTGCGGTCGGGTACGAGCAGTACCTC. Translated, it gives CSVAVGYEQYL.

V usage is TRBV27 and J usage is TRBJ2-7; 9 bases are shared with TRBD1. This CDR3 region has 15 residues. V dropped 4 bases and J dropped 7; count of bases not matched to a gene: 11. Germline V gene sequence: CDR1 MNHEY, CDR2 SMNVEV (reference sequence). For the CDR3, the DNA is TGTGCCAGCAGTTCCTACGGGACAGGGCCAGCTGAGCAGTACTTC. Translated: CASSSYGTGPAEQYF.

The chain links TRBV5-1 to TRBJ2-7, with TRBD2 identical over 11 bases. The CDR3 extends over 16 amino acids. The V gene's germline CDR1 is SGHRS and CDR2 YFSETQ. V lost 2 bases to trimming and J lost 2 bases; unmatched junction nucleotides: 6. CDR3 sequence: CASSFLAGGKAYEQYF. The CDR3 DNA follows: TGCGCCAGCAGCTTTTTAGCGGGGGGGAAAGCCTACGAGCAGTACTTC.

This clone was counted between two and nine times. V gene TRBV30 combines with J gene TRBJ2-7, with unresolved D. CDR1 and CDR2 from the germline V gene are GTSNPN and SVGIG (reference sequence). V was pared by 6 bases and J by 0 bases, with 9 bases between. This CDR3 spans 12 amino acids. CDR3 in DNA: TGTGCCTGCCGCAGGAGCTCCTACGAGCAGTACTTC. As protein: CACRRSSYEQYF.

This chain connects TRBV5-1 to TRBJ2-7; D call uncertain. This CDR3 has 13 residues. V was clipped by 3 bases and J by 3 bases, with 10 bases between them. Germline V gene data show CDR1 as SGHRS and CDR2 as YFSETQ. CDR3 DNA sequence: TGCGCCAGCAGCTCTTTTGCCAGCTACGAGCAGTACTTC. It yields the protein CASSSFASYEQYF.

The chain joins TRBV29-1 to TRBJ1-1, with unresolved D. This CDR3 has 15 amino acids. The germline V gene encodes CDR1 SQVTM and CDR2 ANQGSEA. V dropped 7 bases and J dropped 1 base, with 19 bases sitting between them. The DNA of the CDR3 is TGCAGCGAAAAAGGAGTAGGGATCGGGAACACTGAAGCTTTCTTT. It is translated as CSEKGVGIGNTEAFF.

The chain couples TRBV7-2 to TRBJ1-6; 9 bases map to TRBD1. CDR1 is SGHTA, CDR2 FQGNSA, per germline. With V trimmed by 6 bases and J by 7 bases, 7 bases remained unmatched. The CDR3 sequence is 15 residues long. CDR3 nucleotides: TGTGCCAGCAGATATGGGGACAGGGAGAATTCACCCCTCCACTTT. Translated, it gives CASRYGDRENSPLHF.

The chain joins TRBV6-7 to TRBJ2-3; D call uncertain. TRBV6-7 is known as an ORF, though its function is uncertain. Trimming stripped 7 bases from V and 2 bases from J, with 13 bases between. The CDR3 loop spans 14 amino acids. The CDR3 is CASTETSDTDTQYF. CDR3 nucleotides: TGTGCCAGCACCGAAACATCTGACACAGATACGCAGTATTTT.

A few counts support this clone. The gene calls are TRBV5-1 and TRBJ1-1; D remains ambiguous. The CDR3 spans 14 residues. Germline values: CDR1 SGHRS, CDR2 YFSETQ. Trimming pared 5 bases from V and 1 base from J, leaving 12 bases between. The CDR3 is CASRLGSENTEAFF. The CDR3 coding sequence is TGCGCCAGCAGACTTGGTTCGGAGAACACTGAAGCTTTCTTT. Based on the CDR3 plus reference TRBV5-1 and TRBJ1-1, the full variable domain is KAGVTQTPRYLIKTRGQQVTLSCSPISGHRSVSWYQQTPGQGLQFLFEYFSETQRNKGNFPGRFSGRQFSNSRSEMNVSTLELGDSALYLCASRLGSENTEAFFGQGTRLTVV.

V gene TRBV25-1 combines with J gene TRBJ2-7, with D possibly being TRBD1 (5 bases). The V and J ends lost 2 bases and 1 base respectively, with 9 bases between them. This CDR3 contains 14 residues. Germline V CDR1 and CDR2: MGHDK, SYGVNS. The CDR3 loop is CASSEGHLSYEQYF. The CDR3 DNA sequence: TGTGCCAGCAGTGAAGGACACCTATCCTACGAGCAGTACTTC.